This T cell receptor beta chain was recorded in a study of T cell responses to AZD1222 COVID-19 vaccine. Study observations and caveats: Only a handful of people who got AZD1222 tested seropositive at baseline.

Trimming took 4 bases from V and 0 from J; bases not matched to a gene: 8. The CDR3 is 17 residues long. Looked up from germline, CDR1 is ENHRY and CDR2 is SYGVKD. Sequenced by immunoSEQ multiplex PCR; TCRdb stores in-frame clones only, minus some. Of some 150,000 clones listed, roughly nine tenths are singletons. A word on this clone: The antigen is unknown.

The chain has TRBV10-3 and TRBJ2-1; 8 nucleotides align to TRBD2. This clonotype originated in an adult in good health. The specimen was peripheral blood, collected on day 0 of AZD1222 vaccination. CDR3 residues: CAISALGGVSSYNEQFF. The CDR3 region has the DNA TGTGCCATCAGTGCGCTCGGGGGGGTTAGCTCCTACAATGAGCAGTTCTTC.